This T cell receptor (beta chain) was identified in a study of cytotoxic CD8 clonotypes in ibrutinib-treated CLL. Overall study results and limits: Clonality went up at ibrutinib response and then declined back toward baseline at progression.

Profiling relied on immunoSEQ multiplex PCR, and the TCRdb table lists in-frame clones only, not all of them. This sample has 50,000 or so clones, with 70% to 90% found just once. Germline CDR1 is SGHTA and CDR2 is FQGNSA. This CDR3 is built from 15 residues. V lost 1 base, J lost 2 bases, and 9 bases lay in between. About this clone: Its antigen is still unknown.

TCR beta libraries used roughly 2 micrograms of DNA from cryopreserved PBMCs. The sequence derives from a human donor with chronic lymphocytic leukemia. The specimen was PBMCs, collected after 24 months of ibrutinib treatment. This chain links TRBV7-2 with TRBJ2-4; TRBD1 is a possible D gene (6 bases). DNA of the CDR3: TGTGCCAGCAGCTTAGTTGGGGGCCCCAAAAACATTCAGTACTTC. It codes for CASSLVGGPKNIQYF.